One sample yielded the 2 T cell receptor beta chains listed below, sequenced in a study of beta chain features in type 1 diabetes. These receptors are not linked to any known antigen. Broader study findings: In all four CD4+ subsets, TCRB CDR3 length was significantly, moderately reduced in type 1 diabetes.

Expressed TCRB transcripts were sequenced after all isolated RNA was converted to cDNA. TCRdb's table, derived via immunoSEQ multiplex PCR, lists solely in-frame clones and lacks some. In the table there are about 740,000 clones, around 15% of which are singletons. The specimen was naive CD4+ T cells from blood. All receptors derive from a man aged 18 to 30 with type 1 diabetes.

V and J are TRBV5-6 and TRBJ1-2, with D unresolved. V gave up 4 bases and J gave up 2 bases, with 9 bases separating them. The germline V gene has CDR1 SGHDT and CDR2 YYEEEE. The CDR3 has 13 residues. The DNA for the CDR3 is TGTGCCAGCAGCCCTACCTCCAACTATGGCTACACCTTC. Amino acid sequence: CASSPTSNYGYTF. The complete variable domain, with remaining parts taken from reference TRBV5-6 and TRBJ1-2, reads DAGVTQSPTHLIKTRGQQVTLRCSPKSGHDTVSWYQQALGQGPQFIFQYYEEEERQRGNFPDRFSGHQFPNYSSELNVNALLLGDSALYLCASSPTSNYGYTFGSGTRLTVV.

This clone has only a few counts. This chain joins TRBV6-1 and TRBJ2-7; tentatively, D is TRBD1 or TRBD2 (5 bases each). V gave up 8 bases and J gave up 6 bases, with 17 bases separating them. This CDR3 is 13 amino acids long. The germline CDR1 and CDR2 sequences are MNHNS and SASEGT. CDR3 sequence: CASWGSARSEQYF. The DNA of the CDR3 is TGTGCCAGCTGGGGGTCCGCGAGATCCGAGCAGTACTTC.